Listed here are 23 T cell receptor beta chains from one sample, sequenced in a study of T cell repertoires in ileal Crohn's disease. Clones were sequenced by immunoSEQ multiplex PCR, and TCRdb holds only the in-frame ones, with some missing. This sample has around 16,000 clones, with about 60% found just once. Sequenced: ileal tissue. The source is an adult with Crohn's disease.

This sequence joins TRBV5-1 and TRBJ2-1, with 9 bases that match TRBD1. The CDR3 is 15 residues long. The V gene end was trimmed by 4 bases and the J gene end by 5 bases; junction bases not matched to a gene: 7. Germline V gene sequence: CDR1 SGHRS, CDR2 YFSETQ. CDR3 loop: CASSLGQGENNEQFF. The CDR3 DNA is TGCGCCAGCAGCCTGGGACAGGGAGAGAACAATGAGCAGTTCTTC.

The chain is built from TRBV11-2 and TRBJ2-3; a weak D match, TRBD2 (5 bases). This CDR3 spans 15 amino acids. Germline V gene sequence: CDR1 SGHAT, CDR2 FQNNGV. V lost 0 bases, J lost 6 bases, and 13 bases lay in between. The CDR3 sequence: CASSLDPSRRDTQYF. In DNA, the CDR3 is TGTGCCAGCAGCTTAGATCCAAGCAGGAGGGATACGCAGTATTTT. Full variable domain (remainder filled in from reference TRBV11-2 and TRBJ2-3): EAGVAQSPRYKIIEKRQSVAFWCNPISGHATLYWYQQILGQGPKLLIQFQNNGVVDDSQLPKDRFSAERLKGVDSTLKIQPAKLEDSAVYLCASSLDPSRRDTQYFGPGTRLTVL.

The chain is built from TRBV6-1 and TRBJ2-7, with TRBD2 identical over 8 bases. The V segment lost 1 base and the J segment 6 bases; nucleotides outside the gene matches: 8. The CDR3 length is 15 residues. Per germline, CDR1 MNHNS and CDR2 SASEGT. CDR3 protein: CASSEEVGRAAEQYF. In nucleotides, the CDR3 is TGTGCCAGCAGTGAAGAGGTCGGGAGGGCCGCCGAGCAGTACTTC.

The count of this clone is one. The chain joins TRBV6-5 to TRBJ2-1, with TRBD2 as a possible D gene (6 bases). The germline V and J ends were trimmed by 6 bases and 7 bases, with 16 bases remaining between them. This CDR3 is built from 14 residues. Germline CDR1 MNHEY, CDR2 SVGAGI. Here the CDR3 DNA reads TGTGCCAGCAGCATTAGTACTAGCTCTAATGAGCAGTTCTTC. Translating it yields CASSISTSSNEQFF.

The sample holds a few counts of this clone. The chain combines TRBV10-3 with TRBJ2-1, with TRBD1 matching 11 bases. This CDR3 is built from 17 residues. The V gene's germline CDR1 is ENHRY and CDR2 SYGVKD. V lost 0 bases to trimming and J lost 3 bases; unmatched junction nucleotides: 4. The CDR3 DNA follows: TGTGCCATCAGTGAGTCACCGGACAGGGGGCGCTACAATGAGCAGTTCTTC. Translated, it gives CAISESPDRGRYNEQFF.

The chain has TRBV11-2 and TRBJ1-2; the D gene is possibly TRBD1 (6 bases). Germline CDR1 and CDR2: SGHAT and FQNNGV. The CDR3 covers 13 residues. V was clipped by 2 bases and J by 11 bases, with 15 bases between them. Here the CDR3 DNA reads TGTGCCAGCAGCTTACAGGGGTTACCGGATTACACCTTC. Protein product: CASSLQGLPDYTF.

The rearrangement links TRBV10-2 to TRBJ2-7; 7 positions agree with TRBD1. In germline, CDR1 is WSHSY, CDR2 SAAADI. This CDR3 has 15 amino acids. The V gene end was trimmed by 3 bases and the J gene end by 3 bases; junction bases not matched to a gene: 8. The CDR3 coding sequence is TGCGCCAGCAGTGATTCAGGGGGATGGAGCTACGAGCAGTACTTC. This sequence encodes CASSDSGGWSYEQYF.

The sample holds a few counts of this clone. Distinct nucleotide sequences in the sample also encode this CDR3. The chain is built from TRBV5-6 and TRBJ2-7, with 8 bases lining up with TRBD2. Germline V lookup: CDR1 SGHDT, CDR2 YYEEEE. J was trimmed by 1 base and V by 3 bases; bases with no gene match: 3. CDR3 length: 14 residues. The CDR3 is CASSSGGGSYEQYF. The CDR3 DNA is TGTGCCAGCAGCTCGGGAGGGGGATCCTACGAGCAGTACTTC.

The J gene is TRBJ1-1, the V gene TRBV6-5; 11 bases align to TRBD1. Trimming took 5 bases from V and 6 from J; bases not matched to a gene: 5. From germline, CDR1 is MNHEY and CDR2 SVGAGI. This CDR3 has 14 residues. CDR3: CASSPDRGLAEAFF. CDR3 nucleotides: TGTGCCAGCAGTCCGGACAGGGGGCTTGCTGAAGCTTTCTTT.

This chain uses TRBV9 with TRBJ2-1, with 10 bases fitting TRBD2. The V and J ends lost 4 bases and 9 bases, in that order; junction bases with no gene match: 13. CDR3 length equals 16 residues. Germline CDR1 reads SGDLS; CDR2 reads YYNGEE. Here the CDR3 reads CASSTRRSGRVGEQFF. Here the CDR3 DNA reads TGTGCCAGCAGCACTCGTCGGAGCGGGAGGGTTGGTGAGCAGTTCTTC.

V gene TRBV6-4 combines with J gene TRBJ2-1; 9 bases are shared with TRBD2. The ends lost 0 bases at V and 7 bases at J; junction bases unmatched: 1. CDR1 and CDR2 from the germline V gene are MRHNA and SNTAGT. CDR3 length equals 14 residues. The CDR3 reads CASSDSAGGNEQFF. DNA for the CDR3: TGTGCCAGCAGTGACTCTGCGGGGGGGAATGAGCAGTTCTTC.

V is TRBV28 and J is TRBJ2-5, with 10 bases that match TRBD1. V was clipped by 6 bases and J by 4 bases; unmatched bases: 11. The germline V gene encodes CDR1 MDHEN and CDR2 SYDVKM. CDR3 length: 16 residues. The CDR3 reads CASRPRRTGGIETQYF. In DNA, the CDR3 is TGTGCCAGCAGACCGCGTCGGACAGGGGGAATAGAGACCCAGTACTTC.

The rearrangement joins TRBV6-5 to TRBJ2-3; TRBD2 agrees at 12 bases. The CDR3 has 16 amino acids. The germline gives CDR1 MNHEY, CDR2 SVGAGI. The J segment lost 2 bases and the V segment lost 3 bases, leaving 3 bases of the junction unmatched. CDR3 sequence reads: CASSYRTSGITDTQYF. DNA for the CDR3: TGTGCCAGCAGTTATAGGACTAGCGGGATCACAGATACGCAGTATTTT.

The chain uses TRBV6-5 and TRBJ1-4, with D possibly being TRBD1 (6 bases). The germline V and J ends were trimmed by 5 bases and 4 bases, with 14 bases remaining between them. The CDR3 consists of 15 residues. CDR1 is MNHEY and CDR2 is SVGAGI in the germline V gene. The CDR3 DNA reads as TGTGCCAGCAGTCAGAGGGGGGGTTTTAATGAAAAACTGTTTTTT. This translates into CASSQRGGFNEKLFF.

The rearrangement links TRBV29-1 to TRBJ1-1; perhaps TRBD1 as D (5 bases). This CDR3 is 14 amino acids long. Trimming left V 2 bases short and J 5 bases short, with 15 bases between. Germline CDR1 is SQVTM and CDR2 is ANQGSEA. The CDR3 spells CSVEFFVGGTEAFF. The CDR3 nucleotides are TGCAGCGTTGAATTTTTTGTCGGGGGGACTGAAGCTTTCTTT.

This chain joins TRBV7-9 and TRBJ1-1; D unclear. Trimming left V 4 bases short and J 5 bases short, with 17 bases between. Germline V gives CDR1 SEHNR, CDR2 FQNEAQ (reference sequence). CDR3 size: 15 residues. CDR3: CASSSSNTLGTEAFF. CDR3 DNA: TGTGCCAGCAGCTCATCCAATACACTAGGGACTGAAGCTTTCTTT.

This clone was counted between two and nine times. The chain links TRBV7-3 to TRBJ2-5; 12 bases match TRBD1. V was clipped by 4 bases and J by 4 bases; unmatched bases: 4. Germline V gives CDR1 SGHTA, CDR2 FQGTGA. This CDR3 has 15 amino acids. Here the CDR3 reads CASSSTGQGAETQYF. The DNA of the CDR3 is TGTGCCAGCAGCTCGACGGGACAGGGGGCAGAGACCCAGTACTTC.

V usage is TRBV6-5 and J usage is TRBJ2-7, with 12 bases aligning to TRBD2. With V trimmed by 4 bases and J by 3 bases, 7 bases remained unmatched. CDR3 length: 16 residues. CDR1 MNHEY and CDR2 SVGAGI come from the germline V gene. The CDR3 bases are TGTGCCAGCAGTTTCCTAGCGGGAGGGAGAAGCTACGAGCAGTACTTC. Amino acids: CASSFLAGGRSYEQYF.

The J gene is TRBJ1-1, the V gene TRBV29-1, with 8 bases fitting TRBD1. CDR1 SQVTM and CDR2 ANQGSEA come from the germline V gene. V dropped 6 bases and J dropped 2; count of bases not matched to a gene: 2. The CDR3 has 12 amino acids. CDR3 nucleotide sequence: TGCAGCGTGGACAGGGAAAACACTGAAGCTTTCTTT. Amino acids: CSVDRENTEAFF.

This chain joins TRBV18 and TRBJ1-4; D might be TRBD1 (5 bases). Deletions cut 8 bases from V and 1 base from J, with 20 bases between. The CDR3 runs 17 residues. Germline CDR1 reads KGHSH; CDR2 reads LQKENI. The CDR3 DNA sequence: TGTGCCAGCCGGAGCGGGACGGAAGTGAGAACTAATGAAAAACTGTTTTTT. Residues: CASRSGTEVRTNEKLFF.

In DNA form, the CDR3 reads TGTGCCAGCAGTGACGGACAGGCAAATGAAAAACTGTTTTTT. Translated, it gives CASSDGQANEKLFF. The chain is built from TRBV2 and TRBJ1-4; 7 bases match TRBD1. Germline trimming cut 3 bases from V and 5 bases from J; bases unmatched to any gene: 3. Per germline, CDR1 SNHLY and CDR2 FYNNEI. CDR3 length: 14 residues.

This clone was seen once. The V call is TRBV6-1, the J call TRBJ1-1; TRBD1 aligns across 10 bases. CDR1 is MNHNS and CDR2 is SASEGT in the germline V gene. The CDR3 sequence is 14 residues long. J gave up 12 bases and V 6 bases, and 13 bases lay outside the gene matches. CDR3 loop: CASRTGDRGIGPFF. CDR3 DNA: TGTGCCAGCAGGACTGGGGACAGGGGAATCGGTCCTTTCTTT.

The chain employs TRBV28 and TRBJ2-3; 11 nucleotides align to TRBD2. Looked up from germline, CDR1 is MDHEN and CDR2 is SYDVKM. The CDR3 has 15 amino acids. Losses at the gene ends were 7 bases for V and 1 base for J; bases not matched to a gene: 4. CDR3 bases: TGTGCCAGCAAGATAGCGGGGGGGCGCACAGATACGCAGTATTTT. Translation: CASKIAGGRTDTQYF.